This T cell receptor (beta chain) is drawn from a study of blood T cell repertoires in COVID-19. Study context: The study drew acute and convalescent COVID-19 samples from the United States, Italy and Spain. In each case, the material was cDNA or gDNA derived from T cells, B-cell-depleted T cells, or PBMCs.

Original data processing: Researchers report that nucleated cell counts were estimated from reference gene primer amplification. Measured with immunoSEQ multiplex PCR; TCRdb has only the in-frame clones, and not every one. That table supplies the V and J calls and clone size; D and trimming were determined from the DNA. Here the sample spans about 210,000 clones, around 89% being singletons. Trimming at V came to 8 bases and at J to 0 bases, leaving 8 bases not matched to a gene. The CDR3 consists of 16 residues. CDR1 and CDR2 (germline): SNHLY, FYNNEI. Input material: peripheral blood. The chain uses TRBV2 and TRBJ2-1, with 9 bases matching TRBD1. The clonotype originates from a middle-aged woman with acute or convalescent COVID-19. CDR3 in DNA: TGTGCCAGCCTAGATCACAGGGGGCGCTCCTACAATGAGCAGTTCTTC. Protein: CASLDHRGRSYNEQFF.